This T cell receptor (beta chain) was sequenced for a study of T cell responses to AZD1222 COVID-19 vaccine. Broader study findings: The CD4 TCRs associated with vaccination extended across spike and predominated at 160-218 and 743-854. Increased Spike-specific TCR breadth and depth were observed after two AZD1222 doses. Donors in the cohort were predominantly white British and more often female, and clonal diversity was possibly underestimated.

As regards this clone: Its target is not known.

Libraries were prepared by immunoSEQ multiplex PCR; TCRdb keeps only in-frame clonotypes and omits some of them. Here the sample spans roughly 120,000 clones, 90% to 95% being singletons. Germline-derived CDR1 and CDR2 are SGHKS and YYEKEE (reference sequence). With 2 bases removed from V and 4 bases from J, the gap between germline ends came to 8 bases. The length of the CDR3 is 13 residues. The sequence derives from an adult in good health. The sequencing used peripheral blood, collected on day 0 of AZD1222 vaccination. The chain recombines TRBV5-5 with TRBJ2-3; D remains ambiguous. The CDR3 bases are TGTGCCAGCAGCTTCCGTCGGTCAGATACGCAGTATTTT. This encodes CASSFRRSDTQYF.